This T cell receptor beta chain was captured in a study of PD-L1 blockade in urothelial cancer. Germline values: CDR1 SGHDT, CDR2 YYEEEE. The junction had 12 bases not matched to a gene; V was cut back by 4 bases and J by 3 bases. The CDR3 covers 16 residues. Time point meaning: pretreatment peripheral blood. Pretreatment sampling and on-treatment sampling together yielded between 1 and 8 samples for each patient. Produced via immunoSEQ multiplex PCR; TCRdb's table is partial and in-frame only. The sample consists of roughly 95,000 clones, around 87% of them appearing once. The chain employs TRBV5-6 and TRBJ1-1; 7 nucleotides align to TRBD1. The receptor was isolated from a man in his 60s with urothelial cancer. Sequencing used PBMCs, obtained around atezolizumab (anti-PD-L1) treatment. The CDR3 DNA is TGTGCCAGCAGCCACCCCCCGACAGGGTGGGACACTGAAGCTTTCTTT. It codes for CASSHPPTGWDTEAFF.